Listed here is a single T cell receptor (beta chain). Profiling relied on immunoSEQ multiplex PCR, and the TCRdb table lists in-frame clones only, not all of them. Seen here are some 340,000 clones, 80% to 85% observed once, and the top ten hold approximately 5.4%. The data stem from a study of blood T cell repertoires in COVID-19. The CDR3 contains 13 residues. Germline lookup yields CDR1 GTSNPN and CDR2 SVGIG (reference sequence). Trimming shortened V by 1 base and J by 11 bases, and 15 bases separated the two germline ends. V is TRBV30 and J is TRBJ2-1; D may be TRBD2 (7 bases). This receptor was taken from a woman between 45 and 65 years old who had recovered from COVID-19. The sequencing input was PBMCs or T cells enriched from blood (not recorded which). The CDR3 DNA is TGTGCCTGGAGTGAGAACAGGGAGGGAAAGCAGTTCTTC. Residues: CAWSENREGKQFF.